This T cell receptor (beta chain) was identified during a study of beta chain features in type 1 diabetes (dated by TCRdb to about 2018). Context from the whole study: Mean age, gender distribution, total cell number and subset yield did not differ between patients and healthy donors. Across all samples, 107,917,701 sorted cells were examined, and cell number per subset correlated strongly with RNA yield. In the study, TCRB repertoires of sorted circulating CD4+ T cell subsets from recently diagnosed type 1 diabetes patients were compared with those of matched healthy donors. Regulatory and stem cell-like memory subsets were obtained from only 8 patients and roughly 8 healthy donors, while naive and central memory subsets were obtained from all 30 or so donors.

Reading from cysteine to phenylalanine, the CDR3 counts 14 amino acids. CDR3 DNA only is kept here, 42 bases in frame from base 1. Trimming removed 4 bases from V and 3 bases from J, leaving 12 bases between the germline ends. CDR1 and CDR2 (SGHDN, FVKESK) derive from the germline V gene. Each donor gave one peripheral blood draw, averaging approximately 110 mL, which was collected into heparinised tubes. Naive, central memory, regulatory and stem cell-like memory CD4+ T cells were sorted on a BD FACSAria II using a panel including CD45RO, CCR7, CD25, CD127, CD95 and CD27. All sorted populations exceeded 98% purity. PBMCs were isolated immediately by Lymphoprep density gradient centrifugation and stained directly without culture. So that batch effects would be minimized, each experiment stained and sorted samples in pairs, pairing one healthy donor with one patient. The entire isolated RNA was reverse transcribed using the High Capacity cDNA Reverse Transcription Kit, and thus expressed TCRB transcripts were sequenced. Naive, central memory and regulatory T cell samples underwent deep immunoSEQ sequencing, averaging about 3.57 million total reads per sample. Sorted cells were lysed in RLT buffer and RNA was extracted with DNase-treated RNeasy Micro or Mini kits, depending on cell number. Each cell subset was processed separately to prevent cross-contamination, with patient and healthy donor samples processed together. The immunoSEQ multiplex PCR was used to amplify TCRB sequences from cDNA, yielding 87-bp fragments that span the CDR3 region. Sequencing of the amplicons was performed on the Illumina HiSeq platform. The original pipeline was this. Synthetic template baselines were used to correct PCR bias computationally, reads within Hamming distance 2 were collapsed, and singletons that could not be merged were discarded. Reads were aligned against IMGT to assign V, D and J genes, CDR3 length and insertions or deletions at six rearrangement sites. Within each subset, clonotype counts were normalized to sorted cell number, after which true diversity and Gini coefficients were computed with the tcR R package. The overlap coefficient, calculated on TCRB nucleotide sequences, was used to quantify repertoire sharing. The table was pulled from immuneACCESS by TCRdb, which kept in-frame rearrangements only. Such tables lose some clones; where checked, under half of the loss comes from unresolved V genes, and the rest has no known cause. D and trimming were read from the DNA, whereas the V and J calls and clone size are those reported in that table. The sample table contains roughly 150,000 clones; only one count was recorded for approximately 8.4% of them. The ten largest clones add up to around 0.5% of the sample.

Summary of the overall study and its limitations: HLA sub-analyses involved small numbers of individuals, so any influence of HLA type on TCRB rearrangement remained unresolved. Naive, central memory and regulatory TCRB repertoires appeared to be more alike among patients than among healthy donors. Because cDNA was sequenced instead of genomic DNA, activated cells with high expression could be over-represented, although the groups did not differ in activation or CD3 levels. Shorter templates might have been favored by PCR, but patient and control samples were amplified and corrected together, so both groups would have been affected equally by any skew. A moderate but significant shortening of TCRB CDR3 length was observed in type 1 diabetes patients in all four CD4+ subsets. Fewer insertions and more nucleotide deletions at VDJ recombination sites were observed in patients with type 1 diabetes, implying thymic rearrangement abnormalities.

This clone was found many times. The antigen it recognizes is unknown. No qualities accompany the bases; no much larger clone lies one base away. The same CDR3 also results from other DNA sequences found in this sample. The rearranged chain carries TRBV14 and TRBJ1-1; the D gene remains uncertain. The source material was central memory CD4+ T cells from blood. The TCR comes from a man aged 18 to 29 with type 1 diabetes. The DNA sequence follows: TGTGCCAGCAGCCGGGGAGGGAGGTACACTGAAGCTTTCTTT. It specifies CASSRGGRYTEAFF.